The present T cell receptor (beta chain) was sequenced within a study of T cells in localized non-small cell lung cancer. The J segment lost 5 bases and the V segment lost 5 bases, leaving 5 bases of the junction unmatched. CDR1 and CDR2 (germline): SEHNR, FQNEAQ (reference sequence). This CDR3 is built from 14 residues. Clones were sequenced by immunoSEQ multiplex PCR, and TCRdb holds only the in-frame ones, with some missing. The data contain some 51,000 clones, roughly 89% of them seen just once; the ten biggest clones take up about 5.6%. This chain links TRBV7-9 with TRBJ2-5; TRBD2 matches 10 bases. The sequence came from a woman aged 35-75 years with stage I lung adenocarcinoma. The sequenced sample was peripheral blood, obtained before any cancer treatment. The CDR3, as DNA: TGTGCCAGCAGCGCTAGCGGGGGTCGGGAGACCCAGTACTTC. It translates to CASSASGGRETQYF.